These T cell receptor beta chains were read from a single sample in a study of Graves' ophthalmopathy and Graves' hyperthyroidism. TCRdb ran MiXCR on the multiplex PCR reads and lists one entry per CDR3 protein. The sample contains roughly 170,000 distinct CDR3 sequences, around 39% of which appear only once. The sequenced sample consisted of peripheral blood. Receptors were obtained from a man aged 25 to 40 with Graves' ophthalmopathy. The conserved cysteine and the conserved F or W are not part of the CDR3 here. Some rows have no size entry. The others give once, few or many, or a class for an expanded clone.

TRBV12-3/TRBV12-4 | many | ASSLTRTEAF
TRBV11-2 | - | ASSLEVRDSKTEAF
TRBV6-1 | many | ASSKQGTNYGYT
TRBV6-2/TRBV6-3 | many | ASSYGQSSGPLH
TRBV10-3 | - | ATRKGEETQY
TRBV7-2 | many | ASSLYGGGPSPQH
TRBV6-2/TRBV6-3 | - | ASSTIGGRNEQY
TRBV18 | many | ASSPAQVAGANVLT
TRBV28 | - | ASSPLVTEAF
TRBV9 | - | ASSTYFDSSGNTIY
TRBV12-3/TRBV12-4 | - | ASSRDETGPGGELF
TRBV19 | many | ASTVQNSNTEAF
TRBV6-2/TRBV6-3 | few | ASIEQETQY
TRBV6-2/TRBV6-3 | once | ASSYSSFRTAMNTEAF
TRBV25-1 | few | ASSEGAGDRTDTQY
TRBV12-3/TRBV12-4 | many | ASSRVGGGTGELF